This TCR beta chain derives from a study of identical twins. Study-wide findings and caveats: Researchers reported excess low generation probability among twin-shared out-of-frame alpha sequences. Cord blood beta clonotypes present at high abundance carried fewer insertions; no such pattern appeared in memory repertoires.

V lost 7 bases and J 4 bases, leaving 13 bases between the germline ends. The CDR3 is made up of 14 amino acids. A word on this clonotype: What it binds is not known.

Every sampled donor was Caucasian and healthy. One entry per CDR3 protein results from TCRdb running MiXCR on the 5' RACE reads. This sample has 410,000 or so distinct CDR3 sequences, with roughly 20% found just once. The TCR sequence derives from a man in his fifties or sixties in good health. V is TRBV12-3 or TRBV12-4 and J is TRBJ2-2; unclear D gene. The sequencing input was naive T cells sorted from blood. The CDR3 sequence is CASTSVWSTGELFF. The CDR3 DNA sequence: TGTGCCAGCACCAGCGTTTGGTCCACCGGGGAGCTGTTTTTT.